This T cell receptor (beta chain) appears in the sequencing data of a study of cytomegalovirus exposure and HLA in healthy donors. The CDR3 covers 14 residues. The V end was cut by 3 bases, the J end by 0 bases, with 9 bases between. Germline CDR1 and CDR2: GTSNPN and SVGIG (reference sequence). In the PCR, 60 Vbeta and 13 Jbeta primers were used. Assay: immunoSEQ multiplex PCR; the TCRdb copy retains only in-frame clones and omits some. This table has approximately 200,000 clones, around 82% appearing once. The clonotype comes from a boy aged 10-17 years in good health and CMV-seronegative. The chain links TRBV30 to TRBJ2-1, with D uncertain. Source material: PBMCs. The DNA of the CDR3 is TGTGCCTGGAGCCCCGGTAGCTCCTACAATGAGCAGTTCTTC. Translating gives CAWSPGSSYNEQFF. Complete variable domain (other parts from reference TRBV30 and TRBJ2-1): SQTIHQWPATLVQPVGSPLSLECTVEGTSNPNLYWYRQAAGRGLQLLFYSVGIGQISSEVPQNLSASRPQDRQFILSSKKLLLSDSGFYLCAWSPGSSYNEQFFGPGTRLTVL.